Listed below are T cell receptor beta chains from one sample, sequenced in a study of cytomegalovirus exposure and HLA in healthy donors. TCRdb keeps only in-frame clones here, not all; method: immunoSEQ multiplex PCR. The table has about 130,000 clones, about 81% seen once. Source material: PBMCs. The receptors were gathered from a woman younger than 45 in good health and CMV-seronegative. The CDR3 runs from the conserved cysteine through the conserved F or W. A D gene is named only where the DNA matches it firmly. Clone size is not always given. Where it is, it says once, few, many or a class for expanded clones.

cdr3_aa: CASRGYGTGVGTEAFF
cdr3_nt: TGTGCCAGCAGAGGCTACGGGACAGGGGTGGGCACTGAAGCTTTCTTT
j_call: TRBJ1-1
v_call: TRBV11-1
clone_size: .
d_call: TRBD1

cdr3_aa: CAAEGIHTEAFF
cdr3_nt: TGTGCCGCCGAGGGTATCCACACTGAAGCTTTCTTT
j_call: TRBJ1-1
v_call: TRBV6-1
clone_size: .
d_call: .

cdr3_aa: CASSGGVNTEAFF
cdr3_nt: TGTGCCAGCAGCGGGGGGGTGAACACTGAAGCTTTCTTT
j_call: TRBJ1-1
v_call: TRBV9
clone_size: .
d_call: .

cdr3_aa: CASSPGTSGSQTQYF
cdr3_nt: TGTGCCAGCAGCCCCGGGACTAGCGGGAGCCAGACCCAGTACTTC
j_call: TRBJ2-5
v_call: TRBV6-6
clone_size: .
d_call: TRBD2

cdr3_aa: CSASSLNTEAFF
cdr3_nt: TGCAGCGCGAGCTCCCTGAACACTGAAGCTTTCTTT
j_call: TRBJ1-1
v_call: TRBV29-1
clone_size: .
d_call: .

cdr3_aa: CAWSVNYEQYF
cdr3_nt: TGTGCCTGGAGTGTCAACTACGAGCAGTACTTC
j_call: TRBJ2-7
v_call: TRBV30
clone_size: once
d_call: .

cdr3_aa: CASREGTGRGNTIYF
cdr3_nt: TGTGCCAGCAGGGAGGGGACAGGGCGAGGAAACACCATATATTTT
j_call: TRBJ1-3
v_call: TRBV5-5
clone_size: few
d_call: TRBD1

cdr3_aa: CASSHGTGDYEQYF
cdr3_nt: TGCGCCAGCAGCCACGGGACAGGGGACTACGAGCAGTACTTC
j_call: TRBJ2-7
v_call: TRBV5-1
clone_size: .
d_call: TRBD1

cdr3_aa: CASSQPGTDNSPLHF
cdr3_nt: TGCGCCAGCAGCCAGCCCGGGACAGATAATTCACCCCTCCACTTT
j_call: TRBJ1-6
v_call: TRBV4-1
clone_size: .
d_call: TRBD1

cdr3_aa: CASSIREAGELFF
cdr3_nt: TGTGCCAGTAGTATTCGAGAAGCCGGGGAGCTGTTTTTT
j_call: TRBJ2-2
v_call: TRBV19
clone_size: .
d_call: .

cdr3_aa: CASRREDPQETQYF
cdr3_nt: TGTGCCAGCAGGCGGGAGGACCCTCAAGAGACCCAGTACTTC
j_call: TRBJ2-5
v_call: TRBV7-9
clone_size: .
d_call: TRBD2

cdr3_aa: CASSLTGSSYNEQFF
cdr3_nt: TGCGCCAGCAGCTTGACAGGGAGCTCCTACAATGAGCAGTTCTTC
j_call: TRBJ2-1
v_call: TRBV5-1
clone_size: .
d_call: .

cdr3_aa: CASSLPLGVAGGHGETQYF
cdr3_nt: TGTGCCAGCAGCTTACCCCTCGGGGTAGCGGGGGGGCATGGAGAGACCCAGTACTTC
j_call: TRBJ2-5
v_call: TRBV13
clone_size: .
d_call: TRBD2

cdr3_aa: CASSFPGQNSPLHF
cdr3_nt: TGTGCCAGCAGTTTTCCGGGACAAAATTCACCCCTCCACTTT
j_call: TRBJ1-6
v_call: TRBV27
clone_size: few
d_call: .

cdr3_aa: CASGAQETQYF
cdr3_nt: TGTGCCAGCGGGGCCCAAGAGACCCAGTACTTC
j_call: TRBJ2-5
v_call: TRBV9
clone_size: .
d_call: .

cdr3_aa: CASSSGGPSTDTQYF
cdr3_nt: TGTGCCAGCAGCTCCGGGGGTCCCTCCACAGATACGCAGTATTTT
j_call: TRBJ2-3
v_call: TRBV5-6
clone_size: .
d_call: .